This passage covers 21 T cell receptor beta chains from one sample sequenced in a study of blood T cell repertoires in COVID-19. The protocol was immunoSEQ multiplex PCR, while the TCRdb copy is restricted to in-frame clones and leaves out a portion. The sample contains 55,000 to 70,000 clones, around nine tenths of which appear only once. The sample taken for sequencing was peripheral blood. Receptors originate from a man aged 65 to 79 with acute or convalescent COVID-19.

This clone showed up just once. The chain couples TRBV3-1 (or the pseudogene TRBV3-2) to TRBJ1-1, with D possibly being TRBD1 (6 bases). The germline CDR1 and CDR2 sequences are LGHDT and YNNKEL (reference sequence). The V end was cut by 5 bases, the J end by 7 bases, with 14 bases between. The CDR3 is 13 amino acids. In DNA, the CDR3 is TGTGCCAGCAGCGACAGACAGGAATTTGAAGCTTTCTTT. It is translated as CASSDRQEFEAFF.

The genes are TRBV19 and TRBJ2-7, with TRBD1 identical over 10 bases. V shed 5 bases, J shed 0 bases, and the junction held 13 bases outside the gene matches. Per germline, CDR1 LNHDA and CDR2 SQIVND (reference sequence). The CDR3 runs to 18 residues. The DNA for the CDR3 is TGTGCCAGTAGTCGACATCCGGGACAGGGGACGTCCTCCTACGAGCAGTACTTC. Residues: CASSRHPGQGTSSYEQYF.

This clone was seen only once. CDR3 sequence: CASSEQRVETQYF. The CDR3 DNA reads as TGTGCCAGCAGTGAACAACGGGTTGAGACCCAGTACTTC. The chain recombines TRBV2 with TRBJ2-5; D is uncertain. V gave up 2 bases and J gave up 5 bases, with 9 bases separating them. Germline CDR1 reads SNHLY; CDR2 reads FYNNEI. The CDR3 extends over 13 amino acids.

This clone was counted a single time. V usage is TRBV10-3 and J usage is TRBJ1-3; 7 positions agree with TRBD1. Trimming cost V 6 bases and J 10 bases; bases outside gene matches: 3. The germline gives CDR1 ENHRY, CDR2 SYGVKD. The CDR3 covers 11 residues. The CDR3 DNA sequence: TGTGCCATCAGCCAGGGGGTTACCATATATTTT. Protein product: CAISQGVTIYF.

The chain recombines TRBV12-3 or TRBV12-4 with TRBJ2-7; TRBD1 agrees at 8 bases. J lost 7 bases, V lost 7 bases, and 6 bases had no gene match. The CDR3 extends over 12 amino acids. CDR3 sequence: CASTTGAREQYF. CDR3 nucleotides: TGTGCCAGCACGACAGGGGCTCGAGAGCAGTACTTC.

The table lists this clone with a few counts. DNA for the CDR3: TGTGCCAGCAGCTTAGGGGGGACAGGCCTCTGGGGGACTGAAGCTTTCTTT. Protein sequence: CASSLGGTGLWGTEAFF. The chain uses TRBV7-9 and TRBJ1-1, with 8 bases lining up with TRBD1. CDR1 and CDR2 from the germline V gene are SEHNR and FQNEAQ (reference sequence). Unmatched junction bases numbered 12, after V lost 1 base and J lost 5 bases. This CDR3 has 17 residues.

The table lists this clone with a count of one. The rearrangement links TRBV7-8 to TRBJ2-1; TRBD1 agrees at 9 bases. The junction had 6 bases not matched to a gene; V was cut back by 2 bases and J by 7 bases. Per germline, CDR1 SGHVS and CDR2 FQNEAQ. The CDR3 is 15 residues long. In nucleotides, the CDR3 is TGTGCCAGCAGCTTAACCGGACAGGGGATAAATGAGCAGTTCTTC. Its translation: CASSLTGQGINEQFF. Variable domain in full (rest from reference TRBV7-8 and TRBJ2-1): GAGVSQSPRYKVAKRGQDVALRCDPISGHVSLFWYQQALGQGPEFLTYFQNEAQLDKSGLPSDRFFAERPEGSVSTLKIQRTQQEDSAVYLCASSLTGQGINEQFFGPGTRLTVL.

The J gene is TRBJ1-3, the V gene TRBV9; D gene unclear. Germline-derived CDR1 and CDR2 are SGDLS and YYNGEE. This CDR3 is 16 amino acids long. Trimming removed 0 bases from V and 0 bases from J, with 10 bases in between. The CDR3 loop reads CASSVGGGTSGNTIYF. DNA of the CDR3: TGTGCCAGCAGCGTAGGGGGAGGCACCTCTGGAAACACCATATATTTT.

V gene TRBV5-6 combines with J gene TRBJ2-5, with 10 bases identical to TRBD2. The germline V gene encodes CDR1 SGHDT and CDR2 YYEEEE. The CDR3 is made up of 15 amino acids. Trimming removed 0 bases from V and 4 bases from J; junction bases left unmatched: 3. For the CDR3, the DNA is TGTGCCAGCAGCTTGGGGCTAGCGGGAGCAGAGACCCAGTACTTC. This codes for CASSLGLAGAETQYF. Using reference TRBV5-6 and TRBJ2-5 for the parts outside the CDR3, the full variable domain is DAGVTQSPTHLIKTRGQQVTLRCSPKSGHDTVSWYQQALGQGPQFIFQYYEEEERQRGNFPDRFSGHQFPNYSSELNVNALLLGDSALYLCASSLGLAGAETQYFGPGTRLLVL.

The chain recombines TRBV24-1 with TRBJ2-6, with D unclear. CDR3 length: 15 amino acids. V lost 4 bases to trimming and J lost 2 bases, with 8 bases between them. Germline CDR1 reads KGHDR; CDR2 reads SFDVKD. The CDR3 protein is CATSEAITGANVLTF. Written as DNA, the CDR3 is TGTGCCACCAGTGAGGCCATTACTGGGGCCAACGTCCTGACTTTC.

This clone was detected a few times. The rearrangement links TRBV7-9 to TRBJ1-1; D remains ambiguous. CDR1 is SEHNR and CDR2 is FQNEAQ in the germline V gene (reference sequence). Trimming shortened V by 5 bases and J by 1 base, and 11 bases separated the two germline ends. The CDR3 length is 14 residues. For the CDR3, the DNA is TGTGCCAGCAGCCCCTTCGGGTGGAACACTGAAGCTTTCTTT. Its protein is CASSPFGWNTEAFF. The entire variable domain, with the rest obtained from reference TRBV7-9 and TRBJ1-1, is as follows: DTGVSQNPRHKITKRGQNVTFRCDPISEHNRLYWYRQTLGQGPEFLTYFQNEAQLEKSRLLSDRFSAERPKGSFSTLEIQRTEQGDSAMYLCASSPFGWNTEAFFGQGTRLTVV.

This clone was counted between two and nine times. The chain employs TRBV5-6 and TRBJ2-5, with 12 nucleotides matching TRBD1. The germline V gene has CDR1 SGHDT and CDR2 YYEEEE. The CDR3 contains 16 residues. The junction had 8 bases not matched to a gene; V was cut back by 4 bases and J by 4 bases. CDR3 nucleotide sequence: TGTGCCAGCAGCCGGGGATTGGGACAGGGGGCAGAGACCCAGTACTTC. This gives the protein CASSRGLGQGAETQYF.

V gene TRBV10-3 combines with J gene TRBJ1-4; 8 positions agree with TRBD1. Germline V lookup: CDR1 ENHRY, CDR2 SYGVKD. The V and J ends lost 9 bases and 6 bases, in that order; junction bases with no gene match: 6. CDR3 length: 13 residues. The CDR3 DNA is TGTGCCATTAGACAGGGGCGAGATGAAAAACTGTTTTTT. This encodes CAIRQGRDEKLFF.

The chain is built from TRBV24-1 and TRBJ2-5; 8 bases align to TRBD1. The germline gives CDR1 KGHDR, CDR2 SFDVKD. V dropped 4 bases and J dropped 5; count of bases not matched to a gene: 8. The CDR3 is made up of 15 amino acids. The CDR3 DNA follows: TGTGCCACCAGTGACTCGGGACAGGCCGTCGAGACCCAGTACTTC. Translating it yields CATSDSGQAVETQYF.

This clone was counted a single time. This chain links TRBV25-1 with TRBJ1-2; TRBD1 is a possible D gene (5 bases). The CDR3 is 12 amino acids. From germline, CDR1 is MGHDK and CDR2 SYGVNS. The CDR3 sequence: CATQLGAYGYTF. CDR3 in DNA: TGTGCGACCCAGCTAGGGGCCTATGGCTACACCTTC.

The V gene is TRBV10-3, the J gene TRBJ1-2; D possibly corresponds to TRBD1 (5 bases). Trimming pared 8 bases from V and 1 base from J, leaving 17 bases between. CDR3 length equals 15 residues. The germline CDR1 and CDR2 sequences are ENHRY and SYGVKD. This CDR3 reads CAILGAPQSNYGYTF. CDR3 nucleotides: TGTGCCATCCTAGGGGCACCGCAGAGTAACTATGGCTACACCTTC.

The chain is built from TRBV24-1 and TRBJ1-4, with 7 bases matching TRBD1. This CDR3 has 15 amino acids. Trimming took 3 bases from V and 4 from J; bases not matched to a gene: 4. Germline values: CDR1 KGHDR, CDR2 SFDVKD. The CDR3 DNA reads as TGTGCCACCAGTGATGGACAGGCGATTAATGAAAAACTGTTTTTT. It yields the protein CATSDGQAINEKLFF.

This clone occurred a few times. The chain uses TRBV5-4 and TRBJ2-7, with D hard to call. V was shortened by 0 bases and J by 4 bases, with 8 bases between the two germline ends. Germline loops: CDR1 SGHNT, CDR2 YYREEE (reference sequence). CDR3 size: 13 residues. The CDR3 spells CASSLEPNYEQYF. CDR3 DNA: TGTGCCAGCAGCTTGGAGCCCAATTACGAGCAGTACTTC.

This clone was detected only once. This sequence joins TRBV2 and TRBJ1-6; 9 nucleotides line up with TRBD1. Trimming at V came to 6 bases and at J to 7 bases, leaving 7 bases not matched to a gene. The CDR3 contains 15 residues. Germline CDR1 is SNHLY and CDR2 is FYNNEI. For the CDR3, the DNA is TGTGCCAGCAGGAGGACAGGGGAGAGGAATTCACCCCTCCACTTT. Amino acid sequence: CASRRTGERNSPLHF.

This chain uses TRBV11-2 with TRBJ2-3; 10 bases agree with TRBD2. In germline, CDR1 is SGHAT, CDR2 FQNNGV. There are 17 residues in the CDR3. V lost 5 bases, J lost 2 bases, and 10 bases stayed unmatched. Written as DNA, the CDR3 is TGTGCCAGCAGCCTTAGGGTGAGCGGGGGGGCCACAGATACGCAGTATTTT. It translates to CASSLRVSGGATDTQYF.

V gene TRBV25-1 combines with J gene TRBJ2-5, with D possibly TRBD1 on 6 matching bases. V lost 4 bases and J lost 2, with 11 bases in between. The CDR3 length is 14 residues. The germline V gene has CDR1 MGHDK and CDR2 SYGVNS. The CDR3 DNA sequence: TGTGCCAGCAGTGGGCGACAGGAACAAGAGACCCAGTACTTC. Translated, it gives CASSGRQEQETQYF.